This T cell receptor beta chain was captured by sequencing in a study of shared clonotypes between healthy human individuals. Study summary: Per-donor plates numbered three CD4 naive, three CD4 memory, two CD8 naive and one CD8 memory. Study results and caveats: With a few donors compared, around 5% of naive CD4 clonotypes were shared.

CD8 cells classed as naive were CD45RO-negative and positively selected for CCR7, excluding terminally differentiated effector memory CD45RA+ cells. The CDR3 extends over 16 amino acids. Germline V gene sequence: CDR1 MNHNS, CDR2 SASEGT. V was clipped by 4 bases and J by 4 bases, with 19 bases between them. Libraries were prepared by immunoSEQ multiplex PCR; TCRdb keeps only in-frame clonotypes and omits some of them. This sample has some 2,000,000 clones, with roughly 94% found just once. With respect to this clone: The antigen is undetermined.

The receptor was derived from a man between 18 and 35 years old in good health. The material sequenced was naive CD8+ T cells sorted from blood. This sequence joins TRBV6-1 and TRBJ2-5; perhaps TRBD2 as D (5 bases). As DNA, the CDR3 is TGTGCCAGCAGTGTCGGGAACAGCCTGAAAGGAGAGACCCAGTACTTC. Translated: CASSVGNSLKGETQYF.